The rows below give T cell receptor beta chains drawn from one sample of a study of vaccination and CD4 T cells after COVID-19. No cognate antigen is known for these TCRs. TCRdb independently ran MiXCR on the PCR reads; one entry per CDR3 protein. The sample has roughly 4,900 distinct CDR3 sequences, approximately 30% seen once. The specimen sequenced was CD4+ T cells from blood, cultured in vitro. These TCRs come from a human donor who had recovered from COVID-19. The CDR3 runs from the conserved cysteine through the conserved F or W. The order of the fields is clone size, J gene, V gene, D gene, CDR3 DNA, CDR3 protein. The D gene is left open where the match is weak. The size entry is marked missing in some rows and otherwise reads once, few, many or a size class.

size: medium-sized
J: TRBJ2-3
V: TRBV5-8
D: -
DNA: TGTGCCAGCAGCCCATACGGTGGCAGACTCACAGATACGCAGTATTTT
CDR3: CASSPYGGRLTDTQYF

size: medium-sized
J: TRBJ1-2
V: TRBV15
D: -
DNA: TGTGCCACCAGCAGAGATGCTGGCAGGGGATATGGCTACACCTTC
CDR3: CATSRDAGRGYGYTF

size: -
J: TRBJ2-2
V: TRBV5-4
D: -
DNA: TGTGCCAGCAGCTTGGGTAACACCGGGGAGCTGTTTTTT
CDR3: CASSLGNTGELFF

size: -
J: TRBJ2-3
V: TRBV4-3
D: -
DNA: TGCGCCACCCTAAAGACTGGCGGCACAGATACGCAGTATTTT
CDR3: CATLKTGGTDTQYF

size: few
J: TRBJ2-2
V: TRBV19
D: TRBD1
DNA: TGTGCCAGTACTACCGGGACAGGGGGAACCGGGGAGCTGTTTTTT
CDR3: CASTTGTGGTGELFF

size: -
J: TRBJ1-1
V: TRBV20-1
D: TRBD1
DNA: TGCAGTGCTAGAGACGGGACAGTAAACACTGAAGCTTTCTTT
CDR3: CSARDGTVNTEAFF

size: -
J: TRBJ2-1
V: TRBV6-1
D: -
DNA: TGTGCCAGCAGTACCTTTTACAATGAGCAGTTCTTC
CDR3: CASSTFYNEQFF

size: -
J: TRBJ1-2
V: TRBV4-1
D: -
DNA: TGCGCCAGCAGCCACATTGGACGGAACTATGGCTACACCTTC
CDR3: CASSHIGRNYGYTF

size: -
J: TRBJ2-3
V: TRBV7-3
D: -
DNA: TGTGCCAGCAGCTTAGGTGGCGGGATAGGGACAGATACGCAGTATTTT
CDR3: CASSLGGGIGTDTQYF

size: few
J: TRBJ2-3
V: TRBV7-6
D: -
DNA: TGTGCCAGCAGCTTATCTCTCTCTCTGGCAGATACGCAGTATTTT
CDR3: CASSLSLSLADTQYF

size: few
J: TRBJ2-3
V: TRBV6-5
D: -
DNA: TGTGCCAGCAGTTACGGGGGGCCCACAGATACGCAGTATTTT
CDR3: CASSYGGPTDTQYF

size: few
J: TRBJ1-1
V: TRBV11-3
D: -
DNA: TGTGCCAGCAGCTTAGGAGGACAGTATTCGAACACTGAAGCTTTCTTT
CDR3: CASSLGGQYSNTEAFF

size: -
J: TRBJ1-1
V: TRBV18
D: -
DNA: TGTGCCAGCCGAGGGGAATTGAACACTGAAGCTTTCTTT
CDR3: CASRGELNTEAFF

size: few
J: TRBJ1-2
V: TRBV20-1
D: -
DNA: TGCAGTGCTAGCAGCCGCGGGGGCGGATTCCACACCTTC
CDR3: CSASSRGGGFHTF

size: -
J: TRBJ1-1
V: TRBV7-9
D: -
DNA: TGTGCCAGCAGCCCAATGGGCAGGAACACTGAAGCTTTCTTT
CDR3: CASSPMGRNTEAFF

size: few
J: TRBJ1-1
V: TRBV7-3
D: TRBD1
DNA: TGTGCCAGCAGCAACTACAGGGGCACTGAAGCTTTCTTT
CDR3: CASSNYRGTEAFF